A single sample gave rise to the 28 T cell receptor beta chains below, sequenced in a study of blood T cell repertoires in COVID-19. Sequencing used immunoSEQ multiplex PCR; TCRdb keeps in-frame clones, though not all of them. The sample gives approximately 150,000 clones, approximately 89% of which show up once; roughly 1.5% is in the top ten. The specimen sequenced was peripheral blood. These receptors came from a human donor in a cohort sampled during active COVID-19.

J is TRBJ2-7 and V is TRBV4-1; 8 nucleotides agree with TRBD2. The CDR3 covers 16 residues. V trimming: 4 bases; J trimming: 4 bases; junction bases outside the gene matches: 12. Germline CDR1 is MGHRA and CDR2 is YSYEKL. This CDR3 is CASSPSPAGGTYEQYF. As DNA, the CDR3 is TGCGCCAGCAGCCCTTCCCCGGCGGGGGGAACTTACGAGCAGTACTTC.

This clone was seen repeatedly, ten times or more. V and J are TRBV7-8 and TRBJ2-2; D possibly corresponds to TRBD2 (6 bases). The germline CDR1 and CDR2 sequences are SGHVS and FQNEAQ. The CDR3 is 15 residues long. Trimming took 1 base from V and 3 from J, leaving 9 bases between them. The chain's CDR3 is CASSLVSGDTGELFF. CDR3 nucleotides: TGTGCCAGCAGCTTAGTTTCGGGAGACACCGGGGAGCTGTTTTTT.

The V and J genes are TRBV9 and TRBJ1-1; D is possibly TRBD1 (6 bases). Deletions cut 0 bases from V and 5 bases from J, with 20 bases between. CDR1 SGDLS and CDR2 YYNGEE come from the germline V gene. The CDR3 contains 17 residues. This CDR3 is CASSVADGARGGTEAFF. CDR3 coding DNA: TGTGCCAGCAGCGTAGCAGATGGAGCTAGGGGGGGAACTGAAGCTTTCTTT.

This clone was detected once. The genes are TRBV24-1 and TRBJ1-2, with 7 nucleotides matching TRBD1. Germline V gives CDR1 KGHDR, CDR2 SFDVKD. V trimming: 12 bases; J trimming: 4 bases; junction bases outside the gene matches: 16. The CDR3 length is 15 residues. The CDR3 loop reads CALRQGNLPFYGYTF. CDR3 in DNA: TGTGCCCTGCGACAGGGAAATCTCCCCTTCTATGGCTACACCTTC.

This chain connects TRBV7-3 to TRBJ2-2, with 7 nucleotides matching TRBD1. The germline V gene has CDR1 SGHTA and CDR2 FQGTGA. Trimming at V came to 0 bases and at J to 6 bases, leaving 4 bases not matched to a gene. This CDR3 contains 15 residues. The CDR3, as DNA: TGTGCCAGCAGCTTAACAGGGGGCGCGCCCGGGGAGCTGTTTTTT. As protein: CASSLTGGAPGELFF.

This chain links TRBV30 with TRBJ2-4, with 9 positions matching TRBD2. V dropped 5 bases and J dropped 6; count of bases not matched to a gene: 5. The germline CDR1 and CDR2 sequences are GTSNPN and SVGIG (reference sequence). The CDR3 covers 13 residues. CDR3 loop: CAWSKRGVNIQYF. CDR3 nucleotides: TGTGCCTGGTCCAAGCGGGGGGTAAACATTCAGTACTTC.

The chain links TRBV7-9 to TRBJ2-3; weak D call: TRBD1 (6 bases). Per germline, CDR1 SEHNR and CDR2 FQNEAQ (reference sequence). CDR3 length: 14 residues. The ends were cut back, 2 bases at V and 6 bases at J, with 12 bases in the middle. CDR3 residues: CASSLTGSGDTQYF. Written as DNA, the CDR3 is TGTGCCAGCAGCTTAACAGGGTCCGGGGATACGCAGTATTTT.

The rearrangement uses TRBV29-1 and TRBJ1-1; D might be TRBD1 (5 bases). Trimming took off 4 bases at V and 4 bases at J, with 19 bases between the two ends. CDR3 size: 15 residues. Germline values: CDR1 SQVTM, CDR2 ANQGSEA. The CDR3 reads CSVGRGYGVSTEAFF. The CDR3 bases are TGCAGCGTTGGTAGGGGATATGGGGTGAGCACTGAAGCTTTCTTT.

The chain carries TRBV2 and TRBJ1-1; no definite D call. Per germline, CDR1 SNHLY and CDR2 FYNNEI. The CDR3 contains 13 residues. Trimming left V 8 bases short and J 7 bases short, with 17 bases between. This CDR3 reads CASGRDQALEAFF. In nucleotides, the CDR3 is TGTGCCAGCGGGCGCGACCAAGCCCTTGAAGCTTTCTTT.

J is TRBJ2-5 and V is TRBV18; TRBD2 matches 10 bases. J was trimmed by 5 bases and V by 3 bases; bases with no gene match: 6. CDR1 KGHSH and CDR2 LQKENI come from the germline V gene. The CDR3 loop spans 15 amino acids. CDR3 region: CASSPPGTSEETQYF. The CDR3 DNA is TGTGCCAGCTCACCGCCCGGGACTAGCGAGGAGACCCAGTACTTC.

The chain uses TRBV12-5 and TRBJ2-1, with 12 bases matching TRBD2. The ends lost 2 bases at V and 4 bases at J; junction bases unmatched: 3. There are 16 residues in the CDR3. The germline V gene has CDR1 LGHNT and CDR2 FRNRAP. DNA for the CDR3: TGTGCTAGTGGTTTGTTCGGGACTAGCGGGTACAATGAGCAGTTCTTC. This codes for CASGLFGTSGYNEQFF.

This rearrangement joins TRBV19 to TRBJ1-2; the D gene is possibly TRBD1 (6 bases). Per germline, CDR1 LNHDA and CDR2 SQIVND (reference sequence). CDR3 size: 15 residues. V lost 3 bases, J lost 2 bases, and 13 bases lay in between. CDR3 nucleotides: TGTGCCAGTAGTATTCGGGGGGCCGCGAACTATGGCTACACCTTC. Translating gives CASSIRGAANYGYTF.

V usage is TRBV7-9 and J usage is TRBJ2-7, with 14 bases identical to TRBD2. Losses at the gene ends were 1 base for V and 5 bases for J; bases not matched to a gene: 4. The CDR3 is 16 residues long. Germline loops: CDR1 SEHNR, CDR2 FQNEAQ (reference sequence). CDR3 in amino acids: CASSLGLAGGPDEQYF. The CDR3, as DNA: TGTGCCAGCAGCTTAGGACTAGCGGGGGGGCCCGACGAGCAGTACTTC.

The sample holds one count of this clone. This chain joins TRBV21-1 and TRBJ2-7; the table's D call, TRBD2, was not checked against the DNA. TRBV21-1 is a pseudogene. The CDR3 is made up of 17 amino acids. The DNA for the CDR3 is TGTGCCAGCAGCAGAGATCCGGGACTAGCGAAGGGAGACGAGCAGTACTTC. It is translated as CASSRDPGLAKGDEQYF.

The CDR3, as DNA: TGTGCCAGCAGCTTATCTCTGGGGGGGACTGAAGCTTTCTTT. Protein product: CASSLSLGGTEAFF. This chain joins TRBV7-2 and TRBJ1-1; tentative D call: TRBD1 (5 bases). The V end was cut by 2 bases, the J end by 5 bases, with 12 bases between. This CDR3 region has 14 residues. Germline V lookup: CDR1 SGHTA, CDR2 FQGNSA. The variable domain in full, with the rest retrieved from reference TRBV7-2 and TRBJ1-1, is GAGVSQSPSNKVTEKGKDVELRCDPISGHTALYWYRQSLGQGLEFLIYFQGNSAPDKSGLPSDRFSAERTGGSVSTLTIQRTQQEDSAVYLCASSLSLGGTEAFFGQGTRLTVV.

This clone has a handful of counts. The V call is TRBV3-1 (or the pseudogene TRBV3-2), the J call TRBJ2-7; 7 bases map to TRBD1. The germline V gene has CDR1 LGHDT and CDR2 YNNKEL (reference sequence). The CDR3 contains 14 residues. Trimming removed 5 bases from V and 4 bases from J; junction bases left unmatched: 8. This chain's CDR3 is CASSFRDRRYEQYF. DNA for the CDR3: TGTGCCAGCAGCTTCCGGGACAGACGGTACGAGCAGTACTTC.

The V gene is TRBV6-1, the J gene TRBJ2-7, with D perhaps TRBD2 (6 bases). The CDR3 is 14 amino acids. V was trimmed by 0 bases and J by 6 bases, leaving 12 bases between them. CDR1 is MNHNS, CDR2 SASEGT, per germline. The CDR3 is CASSEASRGFEQYF. The CDR3 DNA reads TGTGCCAGCAGTGAAGCGTCTCGGGGGTTCGAGCAGTACTTC.

This chain uses TRBV5-1 with TRBJ2-1, with D possibly TRBD1 on 7 matching bases. Trimming stripped 4 bases from V and 2 bases from J, with 19 bases between. Germline CDR1 reads SGHRS; CDR2 reads YFSETQ. The CDR3 contains 17 residues. This chain's CDR3 is CASSQGRGAGTYNEQFF. In DNA form, the CDR3 reads TGCGCCAGCAGCCAAGGCAGGGGGGCGGGTACCTACAATGAGCAGTTCTTC.

The genes are TRBV4-1 and TRBJ1-4; D not certain. V was trimmed by 1 base and J by 0 bases, leaving 12 bases between them. The V gene's germline CDR1 is MGHRA and CDR2 YSYEKL. This CDR3 spans 17 amino acids. CDR3 sequence reads: CASSQGLTAATNEKLFF. The CDR3 bases are TGCGCCAGCAGCCAAGGTCTGACTGCAGCAACTAATGAAAAACTGTTTTTT.

This clone was counted only a few times. V gene TRBV27 combines with J gene TRBJ2-7; 11 bases match TRBD1. There are 13 residues in the CDR3. The germline CDR1 and CDR2 sequences are MNHEY and SMNVEV (reference sequence). Trimming took 8 bases from V and 4 from J; bases not matched to a gene: 4. The CDR3 DNA reads TGTGCCAGCGCCCGGGACAGGGGGTACGAGCAGTACTTC. Translation gives CASARDRGYEQYF.

In this sample, this clone turned up once. The chain has TRBV7-3 and TRBJ2-3; D is perhaps TRBD1 (5 bases). The CDR3 consists of 18 residues. Trimming removed 0 bases from V and 0 bases from J, with 16 bases in between. Germline loops: CDR1 SGHTA, CDR2 FQGTGA. CDR3 in amino acids: CASSLTSGHLMSTDTQYF. CDR3 in DNA: TGTGCCAGCAGCTTAACGTCCGGACACCTTATGAGCACAGATACGCAGTATTTT.

This sequence joins TRBV7-2 and TRBJ1-5, with D maybe TRBD1 (5 bases). The CDR3 has 15 residues. Germline V gene lookup returns CDR1 SGHTA and CDR2 FQGNSA. V lost 0 bases and J lost 6, with 12 bases in between. CDR3 DNA sequence: TGTGCCAGCAGCTTAGCGCGGGGGGGTGCTCAGCCCCAGCATTTT. Amino acid sequence: CASSLARGGAQPQHF.

This clone was seen only once. The gene calls are TRBV5-1 and TRBJ2-7; perhaps TRBD1 as D (5 bases). Trimming pared 2 bases from V and 0 bases from J, leaving 9 bases between. The germline V gene has CDR1 SGHRS and CDR2 YFSETQ. The CDR3 consists of 14 residues. The CDR3 spells CASSFDSFSYEQYF. In nucleotides, the CDR3 is TGCGCCAGCAGCTTTGACAGCTTCTCCTACGAGCAGTACTTC. The entire variable domain, with the rest obtained from reference TRBV5-1 and TRBJ2-7, is as follows: KAGVTQTPRYLIKTRGQQVTLSCSPISGHRSVSWYQQTPGQGLQFLFEYFSETQRNKGNFPGRFSGRQFSNSRSEMNVSTLELGDSALYLCASSFDSFSYEQYFGPGTRLTVT.

The rearrangement joins TRBV30 to TRBJ1-6; no firm D call. CDR3 length equals 15 residues. V lost 3 bases to trimming and J lost 1 base, with 10 bases between them. The germline V gene has CDR1 GTSNPN and CDR2 SVGIG (reference sequence). The CDR3 spells CAWRDSRSYNSPLHF. In nucleotides, the CDR3 is TGTGCCTGGAGGGACTCCCGGTCCTATAATTCACCCCTCCACTTT.

This clone has only one observation. The chain carries TRBV29-1 and TRBJ2-4, with a tentative D call TRBD1 (6 bases). The CDR3 runs 14 residues. Trimming took off 7 bases at V and 6 bases at J, with 19 bases between the two ends. CDR1 is SQVTM, CDR2 ANQGSEA, per germline. The CDR3 sequence: CSATHGQTSNIQYF. CDR3 sequence (DNA): TGCAGCGCAACCCACGGACAGACTTCAAACATTCAGTACTTC.

This chain joins TRBV6-1 and TRBJ2-7; no reliable D call. Trimming removed 3 bases from V and 7 bases from J, with 16 bases in between. CDR3 length: 14 residues. CDR1 and CDR2 (germline): MNHNS, SASEGT. The CDR3 protein is CASSDGQLGWEQYF. Here the CDR3 DNA reads TGTGCCAGCAGTGATGGGCAGTTAGGTTGGGAGCAGTACTTC.

In DNA form, the CDR3 reads TGTGCCAGCAGGATAACAGGGATGAACACTGAAGCTTTCTTT. Residues: CASRITGMNTEAFF. This chain uses TRBV6-5 with TRBJ1-1, with D perhaps matching TRBD1 (6 bases). CDR3 length equals 14 residues. Germline CDR1 and CDR2: MNHEY and SVGAGI. Trimming left V 6 bases short and J 0 bases short, with 11 bases between.

The chain employs TRBV4-1 and TRBJ1-1; 9 bases fit TRBD1. The V segment lost 6 bases and the J segment 1 base; nucleotides outside the gene matches: 6. CDR1 MGHRA and CDR2 YSYEKL come from the germline V gene. This CDR3 is 15 amino acids long. The CDR3 sequence: CASRTRDRANTEAFF. The CDR3 DNA reads as TGCGCCAGCAGGACAAGGGACAGGGCGAACACTGAAGCTTTCTTT.